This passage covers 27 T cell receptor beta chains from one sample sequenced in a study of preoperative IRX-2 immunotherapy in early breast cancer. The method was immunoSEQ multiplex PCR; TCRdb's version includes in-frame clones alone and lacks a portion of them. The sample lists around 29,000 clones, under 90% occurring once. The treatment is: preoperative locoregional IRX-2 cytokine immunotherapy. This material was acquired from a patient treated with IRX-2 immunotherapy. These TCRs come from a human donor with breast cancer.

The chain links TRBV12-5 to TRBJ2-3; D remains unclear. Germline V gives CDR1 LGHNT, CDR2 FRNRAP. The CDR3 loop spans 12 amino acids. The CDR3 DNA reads TGTACCAGCAGATCTAGCACAGATACGCAGTATTTT. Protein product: CTSRSSTDTQYF.

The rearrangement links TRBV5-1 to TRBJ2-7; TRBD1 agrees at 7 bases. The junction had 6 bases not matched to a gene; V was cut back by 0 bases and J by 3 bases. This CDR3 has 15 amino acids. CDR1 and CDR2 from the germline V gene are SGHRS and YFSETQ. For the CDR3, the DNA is TGCGCCAGCAGCTTGGGGGCGGCAGGGGGCTACGAGCAGTACTTC. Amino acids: CASSLGAAGGYEQYF.

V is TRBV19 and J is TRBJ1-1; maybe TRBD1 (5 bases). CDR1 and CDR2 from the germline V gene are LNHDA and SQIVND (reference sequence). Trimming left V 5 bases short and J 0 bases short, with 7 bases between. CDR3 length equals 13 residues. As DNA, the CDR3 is TGTGCCAGTAGTGAACAGGTGAACACTGAAGCTTTCTTT. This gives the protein CASSEQVNTEAFF. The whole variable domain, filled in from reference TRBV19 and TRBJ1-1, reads DGGITQSPKYLFRKEGQNVTLSCEQNLNHDAMYWYRQDPGQGLRLIYYSQIVNDFQKGDIAEGYSVSREKKESFPLTVTSAQKNPTAFYLCASSEQVNTEAFFGQGTRLTVV.

CDR3 sequence (DNA): TGTGCCAGTAGTTCCAGGAGACACGAGCAGTACTTC. Its translation: CASSSRRHEQYF. The chain links TRBV19 to TRBJ2-7, with D hard to call. Germline values: CDR1 LNHDA, CDR2 SQIVND (reference sequence). The CDR3 runs to 12 residues. Trimming removed 5 bases at V and 5 bases at J, with 10 bases between.

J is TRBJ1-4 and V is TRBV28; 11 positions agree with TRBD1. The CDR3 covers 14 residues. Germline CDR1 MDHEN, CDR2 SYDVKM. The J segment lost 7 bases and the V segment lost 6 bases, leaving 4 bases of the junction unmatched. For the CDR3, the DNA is TGTGCCAGCAGAGGGACAGGGGGAGGTGAAAAACTGTTTTTT. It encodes CASRGTGGGEKLFF.

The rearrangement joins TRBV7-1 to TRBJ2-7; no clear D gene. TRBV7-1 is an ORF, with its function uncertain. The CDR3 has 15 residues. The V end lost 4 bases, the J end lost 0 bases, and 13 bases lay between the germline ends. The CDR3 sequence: CASSLYPASSYEQYF. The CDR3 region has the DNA TGTGCCAGCAGCTTATACCCTGCGTCCTCCTACGAGCAGTACTTC.

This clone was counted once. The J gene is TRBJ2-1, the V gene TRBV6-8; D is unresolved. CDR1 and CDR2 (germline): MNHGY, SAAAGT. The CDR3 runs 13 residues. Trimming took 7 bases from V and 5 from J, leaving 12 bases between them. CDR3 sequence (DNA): TGTGCCAGCAACGGTCAGTTCCACAATGAGCAGTTCTTC. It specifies CASNGQFHNEQFF.

The CDR3 loop is CASSPSLAEVAFF. The CDR3 DNA reads TGTGCCAGCAGCCCCTCCCTGGCGGAGGTAGCTTTCTTT. The rearrangement joins TRBV7-1 to TRBJ1-1; D not certain. TRBV7-1 is recorded as an ORF, its role being uncertain. The CDR3 contains 13 residues. Trimming removed 5 bases at V and 10 bases at J, with 17 bases between.

CDR3 bases: TGCGCCAGCAGCCCTCTCGTGCGGGCAGGGAGCACAGATACGCAGTATTTT. Translation: CASSPLVRAGSTDTQYF. V is TRBV5-1 and J is TRBJ2-3, with D perhaps given as TRBD1 or TRBD2 (5 bases each). The CDR3 is made up of 17 amino acids. CDR1 and CDR2 (germline): SGHRS, YFSETQ. The V end lost 4 bases, the J end lost 0 bases, and 18 bases lay between the germline ends.

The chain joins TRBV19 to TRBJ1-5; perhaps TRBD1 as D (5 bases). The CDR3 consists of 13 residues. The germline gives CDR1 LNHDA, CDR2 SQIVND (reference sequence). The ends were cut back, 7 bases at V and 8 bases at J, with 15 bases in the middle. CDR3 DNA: TGTGCCAGTAACTGGGGCGAGGGTGAGCCCCAGCATTTT. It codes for CASNWGEGEPQHF.

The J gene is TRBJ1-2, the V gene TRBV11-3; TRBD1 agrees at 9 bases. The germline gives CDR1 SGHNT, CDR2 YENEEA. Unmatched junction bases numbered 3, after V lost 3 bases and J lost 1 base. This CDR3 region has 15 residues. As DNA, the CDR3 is TGTGCCAGCAGCTTGGACAGGGGTGTTAACTATGGCTACACCTTC. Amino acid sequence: CASSLDRGVNYGYTF.

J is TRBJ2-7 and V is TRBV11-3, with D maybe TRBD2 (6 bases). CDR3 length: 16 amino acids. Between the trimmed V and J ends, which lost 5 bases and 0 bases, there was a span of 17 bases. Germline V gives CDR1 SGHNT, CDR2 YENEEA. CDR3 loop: CASSPPSGPFSYEQYF. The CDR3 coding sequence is TGTGCCAGCAGCCCCCCGAGCGGGCCCTTCTCCTACGAGCAGTACTTC. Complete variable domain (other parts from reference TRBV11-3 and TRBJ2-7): EAGVVQSPRYKIIEKKQPVAFWCNPISGHNTLYWYLQNLGQGPELLIRYENEEAVDDSQLPKDRFSAERLKGVDSTLKIQPAELGDSAVYLCASSPPSGPFSYEQYFGPGTRLTVT.

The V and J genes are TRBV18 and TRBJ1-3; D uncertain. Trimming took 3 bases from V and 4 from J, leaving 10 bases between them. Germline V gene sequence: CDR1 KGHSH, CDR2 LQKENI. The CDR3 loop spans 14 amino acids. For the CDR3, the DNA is TGTGCCAGCTCACCTTTGATTTCCGGAAACACCATATATTTT. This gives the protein CASSPLISGNTIYF.

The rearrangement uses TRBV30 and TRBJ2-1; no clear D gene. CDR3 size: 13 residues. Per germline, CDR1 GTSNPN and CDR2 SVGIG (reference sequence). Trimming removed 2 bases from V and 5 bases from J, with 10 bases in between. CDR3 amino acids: CAWSLRSDNEQFF. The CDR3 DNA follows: TGTGCCTGGAGTCTCAGGTCGGACAATGAGCAGTTCTTC.

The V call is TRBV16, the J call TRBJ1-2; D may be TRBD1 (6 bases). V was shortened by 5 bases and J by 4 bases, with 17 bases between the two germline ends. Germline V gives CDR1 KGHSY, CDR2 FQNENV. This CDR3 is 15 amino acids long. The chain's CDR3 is CASSSGQMTSYGYTF. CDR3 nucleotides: TGTGCCAGCAGCTCCGGACAGATGACCTCCTATGGCTACACCTTC.

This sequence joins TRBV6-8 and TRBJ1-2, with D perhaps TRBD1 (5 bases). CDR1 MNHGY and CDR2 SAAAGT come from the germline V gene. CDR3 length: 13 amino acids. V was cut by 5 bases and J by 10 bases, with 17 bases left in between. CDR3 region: CASSDQLGAAYTF. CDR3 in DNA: TGTGCCAGCAGTGATCAACTCGGGGCTGCCTACACCTTC.

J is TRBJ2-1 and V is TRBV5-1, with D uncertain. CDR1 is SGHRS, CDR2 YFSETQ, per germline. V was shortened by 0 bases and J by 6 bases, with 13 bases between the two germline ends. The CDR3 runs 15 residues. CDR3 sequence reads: CASSLETPGVNEQFF. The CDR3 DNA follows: TGCGCCAGCAGCTTGGAGACGCCAGGTGTCAATGAGCAGTTCTTC. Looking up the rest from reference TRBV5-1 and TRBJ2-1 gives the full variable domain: KAGVTQTPRYLIKTRGQQVTLSCSPISGHRSVSWYQQTPGQGLQFLFEYFSETQRNKGNFPGRFSGRQFSNSRSEMNVSTLELGDSALYLCASSLETPGVNEQFFGPGTRLTVL.

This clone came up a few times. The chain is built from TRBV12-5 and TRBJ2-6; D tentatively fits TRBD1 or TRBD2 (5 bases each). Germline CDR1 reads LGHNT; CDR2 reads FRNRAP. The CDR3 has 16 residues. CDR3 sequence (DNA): TGTGCCAGCAAGTTGAGGGGAAGCTCTGGGGCCAACGTCCTGACTTTC. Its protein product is CASKLRGSSGANVLTF. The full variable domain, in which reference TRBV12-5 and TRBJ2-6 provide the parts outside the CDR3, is DARVTQTPRHKVTEMGQEVTMRCQPILGHNTVFWYRQTMMQGLELLAYFRNRAPLDDSGMPKDRFSAEMPDATLATLKIQPSEPRDSAVYFCASKLRGSSGANVLTFGAGSRLTVL.

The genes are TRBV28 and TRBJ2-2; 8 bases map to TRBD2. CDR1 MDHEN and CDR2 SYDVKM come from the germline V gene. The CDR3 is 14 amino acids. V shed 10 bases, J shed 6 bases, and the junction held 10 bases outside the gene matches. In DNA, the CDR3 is TGTGCCATCCCCGGGACTAGTCGAGCCGGGGAGCTGTTTTTT. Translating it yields CAIPGTSRAGELFF.

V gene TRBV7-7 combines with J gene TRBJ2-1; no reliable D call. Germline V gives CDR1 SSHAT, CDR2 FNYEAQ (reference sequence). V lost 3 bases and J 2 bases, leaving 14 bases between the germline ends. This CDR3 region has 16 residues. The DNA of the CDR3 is TGTGCCAGCAGCTTGAAGGGCCCCTACACCTACAATGAGCAGTTCTTC. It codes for CASSLKGPYTYNEQFF. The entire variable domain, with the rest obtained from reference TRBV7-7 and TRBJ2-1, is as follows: GAGVSQSPRYKVTKRGQDVTLRCDPISSHATLYWYQQALGQGPEFLTYFNYEAQPDKSGLPSDRFSAERPEGSISTLTIQRTEQRDSAMYRCASSLKGPYTYNEQFFGPGTRLTVL.

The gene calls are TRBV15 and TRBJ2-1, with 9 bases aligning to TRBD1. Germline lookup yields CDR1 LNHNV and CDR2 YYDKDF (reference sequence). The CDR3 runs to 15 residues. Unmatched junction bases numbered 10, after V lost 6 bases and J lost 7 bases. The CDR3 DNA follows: TGTGCCACCAGTCCTCCGGACAGGGGTATAAATGAGCAGTTCTTC. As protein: CATSPPDRGINEQFF.

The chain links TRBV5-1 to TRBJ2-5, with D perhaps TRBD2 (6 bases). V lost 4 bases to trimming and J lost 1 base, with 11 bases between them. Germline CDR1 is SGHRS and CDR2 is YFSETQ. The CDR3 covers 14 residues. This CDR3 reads CASSLTSTQETQYF. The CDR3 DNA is TGCGCCAGCAGCCTTACTAGCACCCAAGAGACCCAGTACTTC.

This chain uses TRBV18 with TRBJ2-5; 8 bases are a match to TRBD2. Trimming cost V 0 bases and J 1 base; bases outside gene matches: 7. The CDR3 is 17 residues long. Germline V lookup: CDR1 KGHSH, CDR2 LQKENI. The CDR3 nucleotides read TGTGCCAGCTCACCACCCCGCCTAGCGGGTGGCCAAGAGACCCAGTACTTC. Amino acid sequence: CASSPPRLAGGQETQYF. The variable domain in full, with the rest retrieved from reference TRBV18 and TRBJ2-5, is NAGVMQNPRHLVRRRGQEARLRCSPMKGHSHVYWYRQLPEEGLKFMVYLQKENIIDESGMPKERFSAEFPKEGPSILRIQQVVRGDSAAYFCASSPPRLAGGQETQYFGPGTRLLVL.

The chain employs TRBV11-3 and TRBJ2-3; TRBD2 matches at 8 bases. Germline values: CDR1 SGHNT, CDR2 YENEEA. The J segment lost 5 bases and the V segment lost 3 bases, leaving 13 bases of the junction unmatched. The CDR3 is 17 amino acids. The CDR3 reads CASSLGLAGSGLDTQYF. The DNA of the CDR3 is TGTGCCAGCAGCTTGGGGTTAGCGGGGAGTGGATTAGATACGCAGTATTTT.

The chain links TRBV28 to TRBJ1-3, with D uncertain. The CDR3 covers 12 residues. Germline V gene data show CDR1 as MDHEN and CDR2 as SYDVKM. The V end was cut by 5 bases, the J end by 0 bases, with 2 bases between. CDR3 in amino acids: CASSASGNTIYF. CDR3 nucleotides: TGTGCCAGCAGTGCCTCTGGAAACACCATATATTTT.

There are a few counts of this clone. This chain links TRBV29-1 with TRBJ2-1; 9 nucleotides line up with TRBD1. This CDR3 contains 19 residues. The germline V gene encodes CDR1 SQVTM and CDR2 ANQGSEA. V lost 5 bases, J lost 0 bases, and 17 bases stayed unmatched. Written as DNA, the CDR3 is TGCAGCGTTCTCCACAGGGGGCGCGAAGGGGGTTTCTCCTACAATGAGCAGTTCTTC. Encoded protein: CSVLHRGREGGFSYNEQFF.

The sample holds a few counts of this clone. CDR3 sequence (DNA): TGTGCCAGCAGTCCGGCAAAAGGGGCAACTAACTCCTACGAGCAGTACTTC. Its protein product is CASSPAKGATNSYEQYF. The gene calls are TRBV6-8 and TRBJ2-7, with D perhaps TRBD1 (5 bases). Trimming cost V 5 bases and J 0 bases, with 20 bases left between them. The CDR3 totals 17 residues. The V gene's germline CDR1 is MNHGY and CDR2 SAAAGT.